The text below deals with one T cell receptor beta chain. The study reverse transcribed the entire isolated RNA, so it sequenced expressed TCRB transcripts. The repertoire was sequenced with immunoSEQ multiplex PCR; TCRdb's copy has only in-frame clones and lacks some. In the table there are some 410,000 clones, roughly 13% of which are singletons. This entry comes from a study of beta chain features in type 1 diabetes. CDR3 length: 15 amino acids. Germline-derived CDR1 and CDR2 are LGHNA and YSLEER. V was clipped by 1 base and J by 6 bases; unmatched bases: 6. The material sequenced was naive CD4+ T cells from blood. This chain joins TRBV4-3 and TRBJ2-3; 8 positions match TRBD1. This TCR was sampled from a man younger than 45 in good health. The CDR3 bases are TGCGCCAGCAGCCAAGGAAGGACAGGGTATGATACGCAGTATTTT. It codes for CASSQGRTGYDTQYF.